The rows below give T cell receptor beta chains drawn from one sample of a study of T-cell reconstitution after alpha-beta-depleted transplantation in children. Via MiXCR, TCRdb re-called the PCR reads, giving one row per CDR3 protein. This sample has a few hundred thousand distinct CDR3 sequences; around two fifths occur once, and the top ten carry under 30%. Sample: PBMCs, taken before TCRalphabeta/CD19-depleted stem cell transplant. The receptors here all came from a girl aged 2 to 10 with aplastic anemia, due to receive a stem cell transplant. Each CDR3 is given with its conserved first and last residue. Each record gives: J gene, D gene, V gene, clone size, CDR3 DNA, CDR3 protein. The D gene is left open where the match is weak. Expanded clones are given a class, and other clones once, few, many or no size at all.

J: TRBJ2-7
D: -
V: TRBV24-1
size: -
DNA: TGTGCCACCAGTGAACGGGAGCGCCACGAGCAGTACTTC
CDR3: CATSERERHEQYF

J: TRBJ2-5
D: -
V: TRBV12-3/TRBV12-4
size: -
DNA: TGTGCCAGCAGTTGGGGGACGGTTAGCGGCCAAGAGACCCAGTACTTC
CDR3: CASSWGTVSGQETQYF

J: TRBJ2-7
D: -
V: TRBV5-1
size: few
DNA: TGCGCCAGCAGGCCTGGGGCAGTTGAGAGCTCCTACGAGCAGTACTTC
CDR3: CASRPGAVESSYEQYF

J: TRBJ2-2
D: -
V: TRBV7-8
size: -
DNA: TGTGCCAGCGCCGCACTAAACACCGGGGAGCTGTTTTTT
CDR3: CASAALNTGELFF

J: TRBJ1-1
D: -
V: TRBV6-5
size: few
DNA: TGTGCCAGCAGTTACTTTGGACAGCAACTGAACACTGAAGCTTTCTTT
CDR3: CASSYFGQQLNTEAFF

J: TRBJ2-7
D: -
V: TRBV20-1
size: -
DNA: TGCAGTGCTAGAGATAGTAGCGGCTACGAGCAGTACTTC
CDR3: CSARDSSGYEQYF

J: TRBJ1-3
D: -
V: TRBV5-1
size: many
DNA: TGCGCCAGCAGCCGGGGACCCATGGACTCTGGAAACACCATATATTTT
CDR3: CASSRGPMDSGNTIYF

J: TRBJ2-7
D: -
V: TRBV10-2
size: -
DNA: TGCGCCAGCAGGGGCCCCTACGAGCAGTACTTC
CDR3: CASRGPYEQYF

J: TRBJ2-7
D: TRBD1
V: TRBV5-1
size: many
DNA: TGCGCCAGCAGCTCAGGACAGGACTACGAGCAGTACTTC
CDR3: CASSSGQDYEQYF

J: TRBJ2-3
D: -
V: TRBV20-1
size: -
DNA: TGCAGTGCCGGCAGGAGAATGGTGGTAGATACGCAGTATTTT
CDR3: CSAGRRMVVDTQYF

J: TRBJ2-1
D: -
V: TRBV18
size: -
DNA: TGTGCCAGCTCCATAGACACGAACTACAATGAGCAGTTCTTC
CDR3: CASSIDTNYNEQFF

J: TRBJ1-5
D: -
V: TRBV15
size: -
DNA: TGTGCCACCAGCAGTCGGGGGGGACCTTTAAGCAATCAGCCCCAGCATTTT
CDR3: CATSSRGGPLSNQPQHF

J: TRBJ2-5
D: -
V: TRBV20-1
size: -
DNA: TGCAGTGCTAGAGGCATGGGGGAAGAGACCCAGTACTTC
CDR3: CSARGMGEETQYF

J: TRBJ2-3
D: TRBD2
V: TRBV11-2
size: -
DNA: TGTGCCAGCAGCTTGGGGCAGGGACTAGCGGGCTTCACAGATACGCAGTATTTT
CDR3: CASSLGQGLAGFTDTQYF

J: TRBJ2-1
D: -
V: TRBV20-1
size: many
DNA: TGCAGTGGCCAACTAGCCAAGGTGAATGAGCAGTTCTTC
CDR3: CSGQLAKVNEQFF

J: TRBJ2-7
D: TRBD2
V: TRBV5-1
size: -
DNA: TGCGCCAGCAGCTTGGGAAGCGGGAGGGTTACAGTCTCCTACGAGCAGTACTTC
CDR3: CASSLGSGRVTVSYEQYF

J: TRBJ2-1
D: TRBD2
V: TRBV20-1
size: -
DNA: TGCAGTGCGTACCAGCGGGGGGCCTACAATGAGCAGTTCTTC
CDR3: CSAYQRGAYNEQFF

J: TRBJ2-5
D: -
V: TRBV20-1
size: -
DNA: TGCAGTGCTAGAGTCCCTCAGGCGGAGACCCAGTACTTC
CDR3: CSARVPQAETQYF

J: TRBJ2-7
D: TRBD1
V: TRBV7-2
size: -
DNA: TGTGCCAGCAGCTCGACAGGGATTTGGTACGAGCAGTACTTC
CDR3: CASSSTGIWYEQYF

J: TRBJ2-1
D: TRBD2
V: TRBV28
size: -
DNA: TGTGCCAGCAGTTTAACACTAGCGGGCTACAATGAGCAGTTCTTC
CDR3: CASSLTLAGYNEQFF

J: TRBJ2-3
D: -
V: TRBV6-1
size: -
DNA: TGTGCCAGCAGTGAAATGGGAGATACGCAGTATTTT
CDR3: CASSEMGDTQYF

J: TRBJ2-7
D: TRBD2
V: TRBV4-1
size: -
DNA: TGCGCCAGCAGCCTCCTGGGGAGGGGTAACGAGCAGTACTTC
CDR3: CASSLLGRGNEQYF

J: TRBJ2-5
D: TRBD2
V: TRBV13
size: -
DNA: TGTGCCAGCAGCTTCCACAGCGGGGGGGCTCAAGAGACCCAGTACTTC
CDR3: CASSFHSGGAQETQYF

J: TRBJ1-6
D: -
V: TRBV15
size: -
DNA: TGTGCCACCGGATATGAAGCGGTGGATTCACCCCTCCACTTT
CDR3: CATGYEAVDSPLHF

J: TRBJ2-7
D: -
V: TRBV5-1
size: -
DNA: TGCGCCAGCAGCTTACGAGGGGCCTCCTACGAGCAGTACTTC
CDR3: CASSLRGASYEQYF

J: TRBJ2-3
D: TRBD2
V: TRBV5-5
size: -
DNA: TGTGCCAGCAGCTCCCGTAGCGGGGGGGTGCCCCCCACAGATACGCAGTATTTT
CDR3: CASSSRSGGVPPTDTQYF

J: TRBJ2-1
D: -
V: TRBV9
size: -
DNA: TGTGCCAGCAGCGTAGCAGAAACCTACAATGAGCAGTTCTTC
CDR3: CASSVAETYNEQFF

J: TRBJ2-3
D: -
V: TRBV5-1
size: -
DNA: TGCGCCAGCAGCGAGCAGGACTACACAGATACGCAGTATTTT
CDR3: CASSEQDYTDTQYF

J: TRBJ2-1
D: TRBD1
V: TRBV12-3/TRBV12-4
size: -
DNA: TGTGCCAGCAGTTTGCGACAGGGGGCGGATGAGCAGTTCTTC
CDR3: CASSLRQGADEQFF

J: TRBJ2-2
D: -
V: TRBV12-3/TRBV12-4
size: many
DNA: TGTGCCAGCAGTTATGGTAGCGTCACCGGGGAGCTGTTTTTT
CDR3: CASSYGSVTGELFF

J: TRBJ2-7
D: -
V: TRBV30
size: few
DNA: TGTGCCTGGAGTGTAGTCAGGGCTGGAGAGCAGTACTTC
CDR3: CAWSVVRAGEQYF

J: TRBJ2-1
D: -
V: TRBV20-1
size: many
DNA: TGCAGTGCTAACCTAGGACTAACCTACAATGAGCAGTTCTTC
CDR3: CSANLGLTYNEQFF

J: TRBJ2-1
D: -
V: TRBV24-1
size: -
DNA: TGTGCCACCAGTGATTTAGGGGGGCAGCGGCAGTTCTTC
CDR3: CATSDLGGQRQFF

J: TRBJ1-1
D: TRBD1
V: TRBV7-6
size: -
DNA: TGTGCCAGCAGCTTGAAGACAGGGGGCACTGAAGCTTTCTTT
CDR3: CASSLKTGGTEAFF

J: TRBJ2-1
D: -
V: TRBV27
size: -
DNA: TGTGCCAGCACCTGGGGGGGGCGCCCCTACAATGAGCAGTTCTTC
CDR3: CASTWGGRPYNEQFF

J: TRBJ1-4
D: -
V: TRBV15
size: -
DNA: TGTGCCACCAGCAGAGAGGGGCCGGAGAGAAAACTGTTTTTT
CDR3: CATSREGPERKLFF

J: TRBJ1-5
D: TRBD1
V: TRBV12-3/TRBV12-4
size: -
DNA: TGTGCCAGCACCCCATCCAGGACAGGGGGTTCCAATCAGCCCCAGCATTTT
CDR3: CASTPSRTGGSNQPQHF

J: TRBJ2-1
D: -
V: TRBV5-1
size: -
DNA: TGCGCCAGCAGCTTACAGACGACGGTCGAGGGAGAGCAGTTCTTC
CDR3: CASSLQTTVEGEQFF

J: TRBJ2-7
D: -
V: TRBV10-3
size: few
DNA: TGTGCCATCAGTAGCGCGGCGGGGACCTACGAGCAGTACTTC
CDR3: CAISSAAGTYEQYF

J: TRBJ1-6
D: -
V: TRBV5-1
size: few
DNA: TGCGCCAGCAGCTTGGAGGACGGGTATTCACCCCTCCACTTT
CDR3: CASSLEDGYSPLHF

J: TRBJ2-1
D: -
V: TRBV10-3
size: -
DNA: TGTGCCATCAGTGGGGCAACTAGTTACAATGAGCAGTTCTTC
CDR3: CAISGATSYNEQFF

J: TRBJ2-3
D: -
V: TRBV12-3/TRBV12-4
size: -
DNA: TGTGCCAGCAGTTTCAGGGCGGGGACCGCAGATACGCAGTATTTT
CDR3: CASSFRAGTADTQYF